This T cell receptor beta chain was captured by sequencing in a study of shared clonotypes between healthy human individuals (dated by TCRdb to about 2020). Background for the entire study: Three men and a couple of women, aged 18 to 49 years, made up the cohort. To increase sequencing depth and limit assay-specific biases, TCR repertoire library preparation and sequencing were carried out by different laboratories using diverse techniques. Per donor, three plates each were used for CD4 naive and CD4 memory, two for CD8 naive, and one for CD8 memory. Each donor's leukapheresis produced roughly between about 0.9 and 9.5 billion PBMCs. To estimate repertoire size and how much clonotypes are shared between individuals, the study performed deep sequencing of blood TCR repertoires from about five healthy adults. Beyond this particular receptor, the publication reports: Sampling was restricted to blood, and TCR repertoires in tissues likely differ from the TCR repertoires found in blood. Across a few donors, roughly 5.4% of naive CD4, roughly 3.5% of naive CD8, 2% to 2.5% of memory CD4, and approximately 0.4% of memory CD8 clonotypes were shared. Estimated clonotype richness was generally larger for naive than for memory subsets. Because the study included only a small number of donors, the genetic and exposure-history diversity represented was limited. Even with the large sequencing depth, rarefaction of the sorted-subset datasets indicated that sequencing was incomplete. Compared with non-shared clonotypes, clonotypes shared by all four sorted-subset donors had higher generation probabilities. Based on pairwise subsampling, the degree of clonotype sharing among donors was expected to be affected by sequencing depth.

Donors were healthy HIV-negative adults with no recently reported acute infections or vaccinations. Every donor was a Caucasian adult living in Nashville, Tennessee, USA. Magnetic negative selection was used to enrich CD4+ T cells, after which naive cells were positively selected on CD45RA and the negative fraction became the memory subset. Blood was collected by leukapheresis, and PBMCs were isolated by Ficoll-Histopaque density gradient centrifugation and then cryopreserved in liquid nitrogen vapor phase. Purity and quantity of every magnetically sorted T cell population were checked by analytical flow cytometry. Genomic DNA was isolated from every sorted fraction and measured by UV absorbance on a Nanodrop 2000c. The germline V gene sets CDR1 to SQVTM and CDR2 to ANQGSEA. Here V drops 6 bases and J drops 5 bases, and the junction holds 10 bases not matched to any gene. Measured from the cysteine to the phenylalanine, the CDR3 is 15 residues long. The kept DNA is CDR3 alone, 45 bases in frame from the first base.

On this clone itself: This clone's antigen is unknown. No base quality information exists; no much larger clone differs at one position.

Using the deep immunoSEQ assay, multiplex PCR amplified TCR CDR3 regions from genomic DNA. For each cell subset, the extracted genomic DNA was distributed evenly across all wells of several immunoSEQ 96-well plates, and each plate served as one replicate. Each replicate PCR for sorted subsets received about 210 ng genomic DNA, equal to about 30,000 T cell genomes. The purified libraries were quantified using a Qubit 3.0 fluorometer, sized with a Bioanalyzer 2100, and then quantified again using the KAPA Library Quantification kit. Each immunoSEQ 96-well plate was sequenced on its own single-read 150-cycle Illumina NextSeq 550 flow cell. As for the original processing: Because the immunoSEQ output held only junctional sequences and lacked quality scores, the filtering could not match the filtering applied to full-length reads. Sequences were annotated with PyIR, a Python wrapper for IgBLAST v1.9, and V/J genes and CDR3 were assigned using IMGT germline references. Reads were filtered out if the reads had weak V/J assignments (E-value above 1e-6), no CDR3, stop codons, out-of-frame junctions, or ambiguous translated residues. V3J clonotypes were defined as sequences sharing an identical inferred V gene, J gene, and CDR3 amino acid sequence. The percentage overlap between two repertoires was calculated by dividing the number of shared unique clonotypes by the size of the smaller repertoire. Repertoire richness was assessed with RTK rarefaction, the Chao1 estimator, and Recon v2.1 estimates of unobserved clonotypes. OLGA was used to compute generation probabilities for all TCRbeta clonotypes that the gDNA method yielded from a handful of donors. The table comes from immuneACCESS by way of TCRdb, which keeps in-frame sequences with V and J called. Part of the clones is missing from these tables; in studies checked, under half for an unresolved V gene and the rest for unknown reasons. V and J calls and clone size come straight from that table; D and trimming were deduced from the DNA. Counted in this sample were about 2.3 million clones; 92% of them appeared once. About 0.36% of the sample is held by the ten biggest clonotypes.

The sequenced sample was naive CD4+ T cells from PBMCs. The cell subset or site label of this sample denotes: CD45RA+ positively selected. Here the chain combines TRBV29-1 and TRBJ2-1, with TRBD2 identical over 10 junction bases. The clonotype was recovered from a man aged 18 to 35 in good health. Some clones in this sample may be carry-over from other donors' samples. The DNA sequence follows: TGCAGCGTGAACCCAAGCGGGAGGGAGGACAATGAGCAGTTCTTC. It translates as CSVNPSGREDNEQFF.